The source of this T cell receptor beta chain is a study of blood T cells in healthy people across ages. This clonotype was detected a few times. A second about 7 to 11 cycle PCR used barcoded and J-beta primers. Per-sample output comprised a minimum of 2.5 million paired-end reads containing CDR3. TCRdb reanalysed the 5' RACE reads using MiXCR and keeps one entry per CDR3 protein. Of some 730,000 distinct CDR3 sequences in the sample, approximately 22% are singletons; the top ten hold roughly a fifth. The germline V and J ends were trimmed by 1 base and 2 bases, with 9 bases remaining between them. Looked up from germline, CDR1 is SGHTA and CDR2 is FQGNSA. The length of the CDR3 is 15 residues.

The source is a man between 65 and 79 years old in good health. The chain uses TRBV7-2 and TRBJ1-5, with D possibly matching TRBD1 (5 bases). Specimen: blood. CDR3 nucleotide sequence: TGTGCCAGCAGCTTAGGCTTGGGGGGCAATCAGCCCCAGCATTTT. Protein: CASSLGLGGNQPQHF.